This T cell receptor (beta chain) was obtained from a study of blood T cell repertoires in COVID-19 (dated by TCRdb to 2019 to 2021). In the study overall: The collaborator samples originated in the United States, Italy and Spain and spanned the acute and convalescent phases of COVID-19. The prospective study material was composed of cDNA or gDNA derived from T cells, B-cell-depleted T cells, or PBMCs. The dataset comprised deeply sampled blood TCRbeta repertoires from subjects exposed to, actively infected with, or recovered from COVID-19. The repertoires were made available in a free public database intended to serve as a resource for research on the immune response to SARS-CoV-2. Samples were obtained from the ongoing ImmuneRACE study (first 160 participants) and from some 1,200 subjects provided by 6 global collaborators. The sample metadata nearly always contained a de-identified subject ID, COVID-19 status, age in years and sex. Where available, HLA class I and class II types were taken from metadata supplied by the sample provider and were not determined by assay-based typing.

Broader findings and caveats from the paper: How much clinical and demographic metadata was included differed by source and by participant, and the metadata was provided uncurated.

Each collaborating institution followed its own protocols to collect whole blood in K2EDTA tubes. For TCRbeta analysis, collaborator samples were shipped as frozen whole blood, as isolated PBMCs, or as DNA extracted from either sample type. Measured from the cysteine to the phenylalanine, the CDR3 is 15 residues long. Only the CDR3 portion is preserved as DNA: 45 bases, with reading frame beginning at the first base. V was cut back by 2 bases and J by 2 bases, leaving a gap of 11 bases between them. The germline V gene gives CDR1 as MNHNS and CDR2 as SASEGT. As concerns this clone: Its antigen is unknown. No base quality values were provided; no much bigger clone lies one nucleotide off.

The immunoSEQ Assay, a bias-controlled multiplex PCR, was used to amplify TCRbeta CDR3 regions from genomic DNA. The original methods were these. The number of nucleated cells in each sample was estimated from the amplification of reference gene primers within the assay. Sequence reads were collapsed and filtered to measure the absolute abundance of every unique TCRbeta CDR3 rearrangement. For each sample, productive Simpson clonality was calculated as the square root of Simpson's diversity index across productive rearrangements. TCRdb took this table from immuneACCESS and kept in-frame rearrangements with V and J called. Such tables lack part of the clones; where checked against another copy, unresolved V genes explain under half of the gap, and the rest is unexplained. Clone size and V and J calls were adopted from that table, with D and trimming inferred from the DNA. The sample table contains roughly 230,000 clones; only one count was recorded for 70% to 90% of them. Roughly 6.4% of the sample goes to the ten largest clones.

The receptor was isolated from a woman aged 55-70 years with active or convalescent COVID-19. Sequenced: peripheral blood. The chain is assembled from TRBV6-1 and TRBJ2-3; the D gene is perhaps TRBD2, from 6 matching bases. Here the CDR3 is given as CASSEIAAYTDTQYF. At the DNA level, the sequence is TGTGCCAGCAGTGAAATAGCGGCTTACACAGATACGCAGTATTTT.